This TCR beta chain is from a study of cytomegalovirus exposure and HLA in healthy donors (dated by TCRdb to about 2017). In the study overall: An earlier analysis of roughly 630 of the donors reported roughly 300 Gb of sequence data and 117 million unique TCR beta sequences from 150 million to 200 million T cells. Approximately 300 gigabases of sequencing data and 75 million to 85 million unique TCR sequences made up an early release that covered around 640 HLA-typed donors. The genetic ancestry cluster associated with self-reported Caucasian donors included 65% to 90% of the 300 to 450 genotyped donors. The study was designed to test whether signatures of past pathogen exposure could be identified by cataloging public T cell receptors. The study profiled the T cell repertoires of fewer than 850 subjects by immunosequencing and related them to cytomegalovirus serostatus. A separate validation cohort of some 130 different subjects was used in addition to the 666-subject first cohort. High-throughput TCR immunosequencing, statistical association of individual TCRs with disease status, and machine learning were combined to predict cytomegalovirus infection status. A later analysis re-analyzed previously published TCR beta repertoires from 550 to 700 donors and added high-resolution HLA genotyping to study TCR occurrence patterns. The later analysis used no new phenotypic data to find candidate immune exposures, relying instead on TCR beta sequences and their occurrence across donors. In an earlier analysis of a few hundred of the donors, high-throughput TCR beta sequencing was used to judge whether each TCR beta V gene segment behaved as functional or pseudogenic. Donor age, sex, ethnicity and CMV serostatus were collected together with the repertoire data. A later genetic analysis took genome-wide SNP genotypes for about 65% of the 666 donors and used that subset as a discovery cohort. Every repertoire in the discovery cohort had been generated on one and the same sequencing platform. HLA typing covered class I and class II loci at four-digit resolution. The number of typed donors differed by locus: roughly 629-640 for A, B, C, DRB1 and DQB1; approximately 540 for DQA1; 600 to 610 for DPA1; and about 450 for DPB1. Roughly 5 DR-DQ haplotypes were treated as single units for association and clustering because of strong linkage in the cohort. Among 300 to 500 genotyped donors of the cohort, an average of around 220,000 unique TCR beta nucleotide sequences was sequenced per donor, of which about 20% were non-productive.

The investigation overall reported the following: In this cohort, only TCR beta chains were sequenced, and detectable features were limited by the absence of alpha or paired-chain data. In an earlier analysis of about 550 of the donors, most TCR beta V segments were observed in productive rearrangements about 87% or about 30% of the time, broadly matching IMGT annotations. A cluster of highly shared sequence variants was judged likely to represent a technical artifact of the sequencing pipeline. V-gene and J-gene trimming of TCR beta chains was associated with a missense DCLRE1C variant in a later genetic analysis, and the association was replicated in an independent cohort. Most TCR sequences were seen in very few donors, while some public TCRs were found in many individuals. When HLA alleles, especially DR and DQ, strongly co-occurred, attributing TCR associations to individual alleles was difficult. At a false discovery rate of 0.05, a later analysis linked 15,000 to 20,000 TCR beta sequences to specific HLA alleles. A later genetic analysis reported fewer N-insertions in productive TCRs among donors in an Asian-associated ancestry cluster than the roughly 670-donor mean. Because counts were too low, approximately 15 rarely observed V segments, including chromosome 9 orphons, were excluded from the earlier analysis of some 590 of the donors. Linkage disequilibrium might explain the correlated functional status among segregating V segments, but an unknown experimental factor could not be excluded. In the study, around 150 TCR beta chains were listed as associated with cytomegalovirus. The presence/absence analyses assumed that sequencing depth was roughly uniform across donors, and that assumption may not be true. A later analysis reported that several top co-occurrence clusters appeared linked to parvovirus B19, influenza, CMV and Epstein-Barr virus. The only immune exposure information available for the cohort was CMV serostatus. A further reported finding was that TCR beta sequences accurately predicted the HLA-A and HLA-B alleles for most subjects in the first cohort. The classifier was reported to diagnose cytomegalovirus status with high specificity and sensitivity in both the original and validation cohorts. Some IMGT-functional V segments, including TRBV6-2 and TRBV6-3, could not be distinguished by the 87-base-pair reads and were therefore excluded. Because HLA typing was unavailable for some donors at each locus, only the typed subset was used in association tests. In a later analysis, the rate of TCR association differed among HLA loci, with DRB1 alleles having the most associated TCRs and HLA-C alleles having the fewest. In vitro tests confirmed that a few of the cytomegalovirus-associated TCR beta chains recognize cytomegalovirus antigens. In a later analysis, HLA-associated TCR beta chains showed more clonal expansion and lower generation probabilities than non-associated chains that were equally common. In a later analysis, most CMV-associated TCR beta chains were found to appear HLA-restricted, with HLA associations seemingly driven largely by CMV exposure. According to the authors, the approach could potentially be generalized to other disease states and immunological phenotypes.

Concerning this clone itself: Its specific antigen is unknown. Base-call qualities are not available, and no considerably larger clone is one nucleotide away.

The cohort was made up of roughly 670 healthy bone marrow donors. At the time of sampling, all cohort members were nominally healthy, though unrecorded immune exposures were likely present. The donor tested CMV seropositive and was one of the 289 seropositive cohort members. A peripheral blood sample was collected from each donor, and TCR beta sequencing was performed on peripheral blood mononuclear cells. The Qiagen DNeasy Blood Extraction Kit was used to extract genomic DNA from the blood cell samples. Library method: the immunoSEQ multiplex PCR assay. For the multiplex PCR, a mixture combining 60 forward primers for TCR Vbeta segments and 13 reverse primers for TCR Jbeta segments was used. Amplification of the CDR3 region of rearranged TCR beta genes was performed with a multiplex PCR assay on genomic DNA. On the Illumina HiSeq System, the amplified TCR beta libraries were sequenced as 87-base-pair reads. Regarding the original processing steps: In a later analysis, tens of millions of unique TCR beta chains were counted across the roughly 700 repertoires, and roughly 11 million of these chains were shared by at least two donors. Raw reads were error-corrected and collapsed into unique sequences with a nearest-neighbor algorithm that merged closely related sequences to remove PCR and sequencing errors. CDR3 sequences were aligned to IMGT reference sequences to assign V, D and J gene segments. For a sequence to be retained, at least a six-nucleotide match to both a V gene segment and a J gene segment was required. Rearrangements were called productive when the CDR3 lacked stop codons and stayed in frame with V and J; all others were non-productive. Following IMGT convention, CDR3 was defined as the stretch from the second conserved V-encoded cysteine up to the conserved J-encoded phenylalanine. In an earlier analysis of more than 550 of the donors, sequences lacking an unambiguous match to a single V gene segment were excluded. An earlier analysis of fewer than 650 of the donors classified V segments as functional when productive rearrangements were above 56.7% and as segregating when the standard deviation between donors was above 5%. A statistical classification framework was built to diagnose cytomegalovirus status from the catalog of TCR beta chain sequences. In a later analysis, V and J genes were assigned by comparing TCR nucleotide sequences against IMGT/GENE-DB human TR gene sequences. A later analysis assigned CDR3 sequences and most-parsimonious VDJ recombination scenarios with the TCRdist pipeline. A later analysis defined each TCR beta chain by its CDR3 amino acid sequence plus V-gene family, and excluded reads lacking a unique V-gene family. To address suspected cross-contamination and a sequencing artifact, a later analysis removed several hundred highly shared, low-generation-probability nucleotide sequences. A later analysis calculated a clonal expansion index for each public chain from normalized within-repertoire ranks of inferred template counts. Generation probabilities in a later analysis came from a VDJ recombination model fitted to out-of-frame rearrangements, and those results were checked against IGoR. Hypergeometric tests were used in a later analysis to score TCR-TCR, TCR-HLA and TCR-CMV co-occurrence, with a repertoire-size bias correction applied to the TCR pairs. In a later analysis, false discovery rates were estimated by permuting HLA or CMV assignments 20 times. In a later analysis, co-occurring TCRs were grouped using DBSCAN, and TCRdist sequence similarity was added for clustering within HLA-allele-positive subsets. Co-occurrence clustering excluded repertoires with fewer than 30,000 or more than 120,000 public chains, plus five with anomalous nucleotide sharing. Here the immuneACCESS table is served through TCRdb, limited to in-frame sequences with V and J called. Missing clones are a known gap in these copies; in checked studies unresolved V genes cover under half, and the rest lacks a known reason. V and J calls plus clone size are reproduced from that table; the DNA served to infer D and trimming. This sample comprises roughly 62,000 clones, around three quarters of them detected only once. The ten largest clones capture roughly 3.4% of the sample.

Trimming accounts for 4 bases at V and 6 bases at J, while the number of junction bases matched to no gene is 7. The CDR3 sequence holds 14 residues, the cysteine and phenylalanine included. This entry keeps only the CDR3 DNA: 42 bases, framed from base 1. The germline V gene encodes CDR1 SGHRS and CDR2 YFSETQ. The receptor's source is a woman aged 35 to 49 in good health and CMV-seropositive. Sequenced material: PBMCs. The V gene is TRBV5-1 and the J gene is TRBJ2-3, with TRBD1 matching 8 junction bases. The DNA sequence is given as TGCGCCAGCAGCCCAGGGGGCGCGACCGATACGCAGTATTTT. It codes for CASSPGGATDTQYF.